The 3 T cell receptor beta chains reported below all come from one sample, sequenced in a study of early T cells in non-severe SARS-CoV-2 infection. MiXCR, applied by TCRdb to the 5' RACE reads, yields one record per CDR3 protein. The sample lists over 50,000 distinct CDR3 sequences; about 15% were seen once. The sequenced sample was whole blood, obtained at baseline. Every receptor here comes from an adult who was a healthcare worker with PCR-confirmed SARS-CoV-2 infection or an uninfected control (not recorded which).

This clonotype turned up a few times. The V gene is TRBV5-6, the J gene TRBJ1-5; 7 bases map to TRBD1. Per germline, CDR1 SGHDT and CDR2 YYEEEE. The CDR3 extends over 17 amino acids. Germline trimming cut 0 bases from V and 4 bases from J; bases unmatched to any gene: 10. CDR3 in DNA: TGTGCCAGCAGCTTGGGTCCCCCGGACAGGACGAATCAGCCCCAGCATTTT. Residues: CASSLGPPDRTNQPQHF.

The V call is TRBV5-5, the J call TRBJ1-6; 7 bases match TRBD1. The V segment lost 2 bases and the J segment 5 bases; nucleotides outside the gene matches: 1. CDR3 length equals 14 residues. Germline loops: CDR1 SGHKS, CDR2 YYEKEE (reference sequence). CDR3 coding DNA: TGTGCCAGCAGCTTCGGGACAGATAATTCACCCCTCCACTTT. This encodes CASSFGTDNSPLHF. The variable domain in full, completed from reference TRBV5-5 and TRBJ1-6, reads DAGVTQSPTHLIKTRGQQVTLRCSPISGHKSVSWYQQVLGQGPQFIFQYYEKEERGRGNFPDRFSARQFPNYSSELNVNALLLGDSALYLCASSFGTDNSPLHFGNGTRLTVT.

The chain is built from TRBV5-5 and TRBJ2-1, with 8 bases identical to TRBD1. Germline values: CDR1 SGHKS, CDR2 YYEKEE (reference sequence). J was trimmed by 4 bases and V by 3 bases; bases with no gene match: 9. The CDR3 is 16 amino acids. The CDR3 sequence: CASSYGTGDFYNEQFF. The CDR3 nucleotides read TGTGCCAGCAGCTATGGGACAGGAGATTTTTACAATGAGCAGTTCTTC.